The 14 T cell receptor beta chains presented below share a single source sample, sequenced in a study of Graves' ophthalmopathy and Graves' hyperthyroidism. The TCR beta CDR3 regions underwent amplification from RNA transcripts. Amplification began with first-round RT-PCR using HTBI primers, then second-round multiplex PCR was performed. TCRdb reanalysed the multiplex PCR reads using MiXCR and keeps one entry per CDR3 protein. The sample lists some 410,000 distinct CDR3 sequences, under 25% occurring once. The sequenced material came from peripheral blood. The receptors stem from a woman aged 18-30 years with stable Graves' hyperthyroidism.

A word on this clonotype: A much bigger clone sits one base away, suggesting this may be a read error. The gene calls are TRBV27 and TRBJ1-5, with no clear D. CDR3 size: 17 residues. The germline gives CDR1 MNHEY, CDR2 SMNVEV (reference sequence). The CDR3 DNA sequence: TGTGCCAGCAACTGGAGGTCGTATACTAATGGCAATCAGCCCCTGCATTTT. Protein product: CASNWRSYTNGNQPLHF.

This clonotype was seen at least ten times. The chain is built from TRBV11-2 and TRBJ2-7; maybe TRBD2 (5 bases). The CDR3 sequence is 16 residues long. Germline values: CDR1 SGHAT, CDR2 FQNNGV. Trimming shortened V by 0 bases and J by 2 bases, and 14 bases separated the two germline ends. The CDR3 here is CASSLEVLALPYEQYF. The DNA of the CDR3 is TGTGCCAGCAGCTTAGAGGTGCTAGCCCTTCCCTACGAGCAGTACTTC.

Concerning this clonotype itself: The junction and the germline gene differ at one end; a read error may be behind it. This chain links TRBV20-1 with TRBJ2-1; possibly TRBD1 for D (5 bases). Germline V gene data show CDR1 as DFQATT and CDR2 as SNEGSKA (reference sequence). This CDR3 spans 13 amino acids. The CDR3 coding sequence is TGCAGTGCTTCGTCTCCTAGGGGTAATGAGAAGTTCTTC. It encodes CSASSPRGNEKFF.

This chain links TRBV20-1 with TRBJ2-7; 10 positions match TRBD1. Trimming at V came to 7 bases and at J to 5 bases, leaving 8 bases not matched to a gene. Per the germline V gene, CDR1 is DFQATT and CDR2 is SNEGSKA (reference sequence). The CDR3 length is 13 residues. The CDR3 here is CSGIPGTGDEQYF. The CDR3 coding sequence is TGCAGTGGGATCCCCGGGACAGGGGACGAGCAGTACTTC.

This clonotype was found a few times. The DNA for the CDR3 is TGTGCCAGCAGCCAAGATACAGGGAAGGGGGCTGAAGCTTTCTTT. Translating gives CASSQDTGKGAEAFF. The genes are TRBV3-2 and TRBJ1-1; the listed D gene, TRBD1, was not tested against the DNA. TRBV3-2 is a pseudogene segment. The CDR3 length is 15 residues.

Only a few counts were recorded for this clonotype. The DNA for the CDR3 is TGTGCCAGCAGCGTAAGCCCGGAACTATCCGAGCAGTACTTC. It yields the protein CASSVSPELSEQYF. This sequence joins TRBV9 and TRBJ2-7; D remains ambiguous. V lost 1 base to trimming and J lost 6 bases, with 14 bases between them. This CDR3 region has 14 residues. Germline loops: CDR1 SGDLS, CDR2 YYNGEE.

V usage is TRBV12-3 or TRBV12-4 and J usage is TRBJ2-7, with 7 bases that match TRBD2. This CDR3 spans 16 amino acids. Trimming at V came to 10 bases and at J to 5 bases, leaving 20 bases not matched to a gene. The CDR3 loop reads CATSRGGRGALDEQYF. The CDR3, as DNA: TGTGCCACATCAAGAGGCGGGAGAGGCGCGTTGGACGAGCAGTACTTC.

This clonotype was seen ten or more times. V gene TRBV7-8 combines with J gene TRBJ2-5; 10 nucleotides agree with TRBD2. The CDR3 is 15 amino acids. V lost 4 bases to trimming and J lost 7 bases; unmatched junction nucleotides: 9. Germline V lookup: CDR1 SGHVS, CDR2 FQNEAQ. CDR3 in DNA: TGTGCCAGCAGCTCCGCCGGGACTAGCGTGGGGACCCAGTACTTC. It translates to CASSSAGTSVGTQYF.

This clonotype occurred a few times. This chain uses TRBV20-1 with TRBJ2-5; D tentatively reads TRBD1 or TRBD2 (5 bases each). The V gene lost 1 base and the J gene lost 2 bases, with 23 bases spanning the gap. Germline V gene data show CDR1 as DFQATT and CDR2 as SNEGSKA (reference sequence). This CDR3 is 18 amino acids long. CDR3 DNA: TGCAGTGCTAGAGGAGAGGGGCGAGGCGGGCCAGGGCAAGAGACCCAGTACTTC. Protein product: CSARGEGRGGPGQETQYF.

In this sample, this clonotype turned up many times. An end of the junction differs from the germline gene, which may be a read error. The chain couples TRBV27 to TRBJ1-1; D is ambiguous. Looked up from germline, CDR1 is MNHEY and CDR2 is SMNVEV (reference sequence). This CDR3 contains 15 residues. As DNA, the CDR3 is TGTGCCAGCAGCTTATATCCAGGATTGAACACTGAAACTTTCTTT. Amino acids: CASSLYPGLNTETFF.

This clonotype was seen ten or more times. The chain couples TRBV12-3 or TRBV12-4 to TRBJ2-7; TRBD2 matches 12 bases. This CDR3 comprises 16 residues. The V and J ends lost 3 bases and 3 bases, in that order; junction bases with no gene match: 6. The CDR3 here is CASSFWTSGIHYEQYF. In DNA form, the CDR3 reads TGTGCCAGCAGTTTTTGGACTAGCGGGATCCACTACGAGCAGTACTTC.

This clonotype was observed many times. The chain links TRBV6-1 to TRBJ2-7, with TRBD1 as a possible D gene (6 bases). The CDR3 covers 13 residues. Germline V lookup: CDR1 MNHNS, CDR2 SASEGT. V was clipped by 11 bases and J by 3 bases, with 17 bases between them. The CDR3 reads CAGGKGSFYEQYF. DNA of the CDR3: TGTGCCGGGGGCAAGGGCTCCTTCTACGAGCAGTACTTC.

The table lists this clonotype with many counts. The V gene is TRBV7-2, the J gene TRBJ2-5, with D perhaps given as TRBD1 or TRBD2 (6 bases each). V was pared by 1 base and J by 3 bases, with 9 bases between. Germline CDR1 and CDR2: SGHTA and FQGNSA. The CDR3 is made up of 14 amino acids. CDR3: CASSLGGAEETQYF. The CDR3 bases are TGTGCCAGCAGCTTAGGGGGGGCAGAAGAGACCCAGTACTTC. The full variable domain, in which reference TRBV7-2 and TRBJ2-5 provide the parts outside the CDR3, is GAGVSQSPSNKVTEKGKDVELRCDPISGHTALYWYRQSLGQGLEFLIYFQGNSAPDKSGLPSDRFSAERTGGSVSTLTIQRTQQEDSAVYLCASSLGGAEETQYFGPGTRLLVL.

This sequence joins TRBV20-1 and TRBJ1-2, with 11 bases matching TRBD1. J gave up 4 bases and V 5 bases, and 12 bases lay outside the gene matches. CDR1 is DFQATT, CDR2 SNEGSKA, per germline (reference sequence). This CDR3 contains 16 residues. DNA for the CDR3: TGCAGTGCTGCACTGAGGGGGACAGGGGGTTCCTATGGCTACACCTTC. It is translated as CSAALRGTGGSYGYTF.